Listed here are 24 T cell receptor beta chains from one sample, sequenced in a study of blood T cells in healthy people across ages. Primers used in a second PCR of roughly 6 to 11 cycles were a sample-barcoded 5' primer and a J-beta primer mix. TCRdb used MiXCR to reprocess the 5' RACE reads, holding one entry per CDR3 protein. The sample yields roughly 930,000 distinct CDR3 sequences, about 44% seen once. The sample consisted of blood. These receptors were obtained from a man aged 25-45 years in good health.

The chain is built from TRBV28 and TRBJ1-1, with 8 bases identical to TRBD1. The V and J ends lost 11 bases and 5 bases, in that order; junction bases with no gene match: 7. Germline CDR1 and CDR2: MDHEN and SYDVKM. The CDR3 is made up of 12 amino acids. The CDR3 region is CAADRGGTEAFF. The CDR3 DNA follows: TGTGCCGCCGACAGGGGAGGGACTGAAGCTTTCTTT.

The chain has TRBV14 and TRBJ2-1; D is unresolved. CDR3 size: 15 residues. The germline CDR1 and CDR2 sequences are SGHDN and FVKESK. The V and J ends lost 5 bases and 4 bases respectively, with 15 bases between them. The CDR3 loop is CASSAKKVYYNEQFF. CDR3 DNA sequence: TGTGCCAGCAGCGCGAAAAAAGTCTATTACAATGAGCAGTTCTTC.

This chain connects TRBV3-1 to TRBJ1-1, with a possible D match to TRBD1 (5 bases). Trimming cost V 4 bases and J 1 base, with 10 bases left between them. There are 14 residues in the CDR3. Germline CDR1 reads LGHDT; CDR2 reads YNNKEL (reference sequence). For the CDR3, the DNA is TGTGCCAGCAGCCGGGCAGGGTCGAACACTGAAGCTTTCTTT. As protein: CASSRAGSNTEAFF.

The sample holds a few counts of this clonotype. The gene calls are TRBV2 and TRBJ2-4; D possibly corresponds to TRBD2 (6 bases). CDR1 SNHLY and CDR2 FYNNEI come from the germline V gene. The CDR3 has 18 amino acids. V lost 1 base and J 2 bases, leaving 18 bases between the germline ends. This chain's CDR3 is CASSEGHDGGLSKNIQYF. The CDR3 DNA sequence: TGTGCCAGCAGTGAAGGCCACGATGGGGGACTTTCCAAAAACATTCAGTACTTC.

CDR3 sequence reads: CASSLDQSQYF. The CDR3 nucleotides are TGCGCCAGCAGCTTGGATCAAAGCCAGTACTTC. The rearrangement uses TRBV5-1 and TRBJ2-5; D ambiguous. CDR1 and CDR2 from the germline V gene are SGHRS and YFSETQ. The length of the CDR3 is 11 residues. The V end lost 0 bases, the J end lost 10 bases, and 7 bases lay between the germline ends.

To note about this clonotype: One end of the junction varies from germline; a read error may be responsible. In nucleotides, the CDR3 is TGTGTCAGCAGCTTAGCACGGGGAGAGACCCAGTACTTC. It specifies CVSSLARGETQYF. V usage is TRBV7-6 and J usage is TRBJ2-4, with a tentative D call TRBD2 (5 bases). The tail of the sequence fits TRBJ2-5 better, so the J call may be wrong. This CDR3 spans 13 amino acids. Germline-derived CDR1 and CDR2 are SGHVS and FNYEAQ.

The chain joins TRBV9 to TRBJ2-6, with a possible D match to TRBD2 (5 bases). V was trimmed by 4 bases and J by 0 bases, leaving 11 bases between them. CDR1 and CDR2 (germline): SGDLS, YYNGEE. The CDR3 is 16 residues long. The CDR3 bases are TGTGCCAGCAGCCCCTCGAGGGTCTCTGGGGCCAACGTCCTGACTTTC. The encoded protein is CASSPSRVSGANVLTF. The entire variable domain, with the rest obtained from reference TRBV9 and TRBJ2-6, is as follows: DSGVTQTPKHLITATGQRVTLRCSPRSGDLSVYWYQQSLDQGLQFLIQYYNGEERAKGNILERFSAQQFPDLHSELNLSSLELGDSALYFCASSPSRVSGANVLTFGAGSRLTVL.

The chain carries TRBV5-1 and TRBJ1-1, with D tentatively TRBD1 (5 bases). Trimming took off 1 base at V and 3 bases at J, with 13 bases between the two ends. CDR1 and CDR2 (germline): SGHRS, YFSETQ. The CDR3 totals 15 residues. The CDR3 coding sequence is TGCGCCAGCAGCTTGCGAGGGGCTGTGGACACTGAAGCTTTCTTT. Translated, it gives CASSLRGAVDTEAFF.

With regard to this clonotype: A junction boundary mismatches the germline segment, possibly from a read error. The rearrangement uses TRBV7-7 and TRBJ2-1; possible D gene TRBD1, 6 bases. The length of the CDR3 is 15 residues. Germline CDR1 SSHAT, CDR2 FNYEAQ (reference sequence). Written as DNA, the CDR3 is TGTGCTAGCAGCTGCGGACAGAGCGTGGACAATGAGCAGTTCTTC. It is translated as CASSCGQSVDNEQFF.

This clonotype has a handful of counts. J is TRBJ2-5 and V is TRBV9; unclear D gene. The CDR3 contains 13 residues. V lost 2 bases to trimming and J lost 2 bases, with 7 bases between them. Looked up from germline, CDR1 is SGDLS and CDR2 is YYNGEE. CDR3 DNA sequence: TGTGCCAGCAGCGTGGGGTTACAAGAGACCCAGTACTTC. It translates to CASSVGLQETQYF.

The chain joins TRBV7-2 to TRBJ2-4; 8 bases match TRBD1. With the DNA end fitting TRBJ2-7 better, the J assignment may be wrong. Germline V gene sequence: CDR1 SGHTA, CDR2 FQGNSA. This CDR3 region has 15 residues. The CDR3 DNA sequence: TGTGCCAGCAGACAAGGACAGGGAATCGGGTACGAGCAGTACTTC. The encoded protein is CASRQGQGIGYEQYF.

The rearrangement links TRBV2 to TRBJ2-7; unclear D gene. Trimming left V 7 bases short and J 5 bases short, with 18 bases between. The CDR3 consists of 14 residues. Looked up from germline, CDR1 is SNHLY and CDR2 is FYNNEI. The CDR3 spells CASIETGVVNEQYF. Written as DNA, the CDR3 is TGTGCCAGCATTGAGACTGGGGTAGTTAACGAGCAGTACTTC. The full variable domain, completed using reference TRBV2 and TRBJ2-7, is EPEVTQTPSHQVTQMGQEVILRCVPISNHLYFYWYRQILGQKVEFLVSFYNNEISEKSEIFDDQFSVERPDGSNFTLKIRSTKLEDSAMYFCASIETGVVNEQYFGPGTRLTVT.

This chain joins TRBV4-2 and TRBJ2-1, with 12 bases that match TRBD1. J gave up 8 bases and V 5 bases, and 7 bases lay outside the gene matches. The germline CDR1 and CDR2 sequences are LGHNA and YNFKEQ. The CDR3 runs to 15 residues. The CDR3 protein is CASSFRDRGLYEQFF. DNA of the CDR3: TGTGCCAGCAGCTTCCGGGACAGGGGGCTCTATGAGCAGTTCTTC.

The chain joins TRBV6-5 to TRBJ2-3; 10 nucleotides align to TRBD2. The CDR3 is 15 amino acids. J lost 6 bases, V lost 3 bases, and 6 bases had no gene match. Germline CDR1 reads MNHEY; CDR2 reads SVGAGI. The CDR3 reads CASSYGLAGADTQYF. Written as DNA, the CDR3 is TGTGCCAGCAGTTATGGCCTAGCGGGGGCGGATACGCAGTATTTT.

This clonotype has a handful of counts. V is TRBV9 and J is TRBJ2-7; D is uncertain. V lost 4 bases and J lost 0, with 11 bases in between. CDR1 and CDR2 from the germline V gene are SGDLS and YYNGEE. CDR3 length equals 14 residues. CDR3 nucleotides: TGTGCCAGCAGCCCCCGTTCGGACTCCTACGAGCAGTACTTC. Its protein is CASSPRSDSYEQYF.

This sequence joins TRBV6-6 and TRBJ1-1, with D uncertain. There are 14 residues in the CDR3. Trimming pared 7 bases from V and 2 bases from J, leaving 14 bases between. CDR1 and CDR2 from the germline V gene are MNHNY and SVGAGI (reference sequence). CDR3 coding DNA: TGTGCCAGCATCCGGGAGTCGGTAAACACTGAAGCTTTCTTT. It specifies CASIRESVNTEAFF.

This clonotype was detected a few times. The chain carries TRBV5-1 and TRBJ2-1; D is undetermined. Germline values: CDR1 SGHRS, CDR2 YFSETQ. The V gene lost 1 base and the J gene lost 2 bases, with 10 bases spanning the gap. The CDR3 spans 15 residues. The CDR3 DNA is TGCGCCAGCAGCTTGTCGCTTGTTGCCTACAATGAGCAGTTCTTC. This gives the protein CASSLSLVAYNEQFF.

This clonotype has a handful of counts. This chain joins TRBV4-3 and TRBJ1-6, with D unresolved. The CDR3 has 13 residues. Trimming left V 2 bases short and J 8 bases short, with 7 bases between. Germline V CDR1 and CDR2: LGHNA, YSLEER. The CDR3 protein is CASSQTVHSPLHF. CDR3 nucleotide sequence: TGCGCCAGCAGCCAAACTGTTCATTCACCCCTCCACTTT.

The chain uses TRBV6-5 and TRBJ2-3, with 10 bases lining up with TRBD2. The CDR3 runs to 15 residues. V lost 6 bases and J lost 2; bases outside the gene matches: 5. Germline assignment: CDR1 MNHEY and CDR2 SVGAGI. In DNA, the CDR3 is TGTGCCAGCAGAGAAAGCGGGGGGGTCACAGATACGCAGTATTTT. Protein: CASRESGGVTDTQYF.

Concerning this clonotype itself: An end of the junction differs from the germline gene, which may be a read error. The chain couples TRBV7-2 to TRBJ1-6; D call uncertain. The CDR3 is 15 amino acids. CDR1 and CDR2 from the germline V gene are SGHTA and FQGNSA. The CDR3 loop is CAGSLVQGHNSPLHF. The CDR3 DNA is TGTGCCGGCAGCTTAGTCCAAGGACATAATTCACCCCTCCACTTT.

A few counts support this clonotype. The J gene is TRBJ2-7, the V gene TRBV27; no definite D call. The closer fit of TRBJ2-5 to the DNA end suggests the J call may be wrong. This CDR3 spans 13 amino acids. Germline loops: CDR1 MNHEY, CDR2 SMNVEV (reference sequence). CDR3 sequence (DNA): TGTGCCAGCAGTCCCCTAGACTCCGAGACCCAGTACTTC. Translation gives CASSPLDSETQYF.

This clonotype was counted only a few times. This chain connects TRBV7-2 to TRBJ2-1; TRBD2 is a possible D gene (6 bases). Trimming removed 5 bases from V and 6 bases from J, with 11 bases in between. CDR1 and CDR2 from the germline V gene are SGHTA and FQGNSA. The CDR3 runs to 13 residues. This CDR3 reads CASSPGTVNEQFF. Written as DNA, the CDR3 is TGTGCCAGCAGCCCCGGGACTGTCAATGAGCAGTTCTTC.

The gene calls are TRBV7-2 and TRBJ2-5; unclear D gene. Trimming took 4 bases from V and 2 from J, leaving 11 bases between them. The CDR3 is 14 amino acids. Germline lookup yields CDR1 SGHTA and CDR2 FQGNSA. The CDR3 DNA is TGTGCCAGCAGCTCGGACGGACGGCAAGAGACCCAGTACTTC. Amino acids: CASSSDGRQETQYF.

This clonotype was detected a few times. The genes are TRBV6-5 and TRBJ1-2, with 8 bases lining up with TRBD1. Germline lookup yields CDR1 MNHEY and CDR2 SVGAGI. The CDR3 is 16 residues long. Germline trimming cut 5 bases from V and 4 bases from J; bases unmatched to any gene: 12. CDR3: CASSPRTGLNAYGYTF. In DNA form, the CDR3 reads TGTGCCAGCAGTCCTCGGACAGGGCTTAATGCCTATGGCTACACCTTC.